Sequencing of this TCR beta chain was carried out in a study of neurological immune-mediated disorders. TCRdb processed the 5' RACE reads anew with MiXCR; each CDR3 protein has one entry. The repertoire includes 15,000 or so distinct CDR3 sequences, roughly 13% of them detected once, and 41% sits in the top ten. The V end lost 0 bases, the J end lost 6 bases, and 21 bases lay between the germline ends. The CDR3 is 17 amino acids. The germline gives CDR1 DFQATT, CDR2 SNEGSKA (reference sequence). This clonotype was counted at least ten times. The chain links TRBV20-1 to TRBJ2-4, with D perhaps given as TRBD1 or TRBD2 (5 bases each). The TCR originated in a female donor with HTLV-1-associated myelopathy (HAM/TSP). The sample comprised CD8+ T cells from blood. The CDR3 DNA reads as TGCAGTGCTAGAGATTGGCAGGGAGATAGCCAAGGAAACATTCAGTACTTC. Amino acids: CSARDWQGDSQGNIQYF.